This entry describes one TCR beta chain. The target of this receptor is not known. No much larger clone is present one base from it, and per-base qualities are unavailable. The sample originates from a study of blood T cell repertoires in COVID-19 (dated by TCRdb to 2020 to 2022). About the study as a whole: Collaborator samples came from the United States, Italy and Spain and covered acute and convalescent phases of COVID-19. The material from the prospective study consisted of cDNA or gDNA derived from T cells, B-cell-depleted T cells, or PBMCs. Where available, HLA class I and class II types were taken from metadata supplied by the sample provider and were not determined by assay-based typing. A de-identified subject ID, COVID-19 status, age in years and sex were almost always included in the sample metadata. Samples came from the ongoing ImmuneRACE study (first 160 participants) plus 1,254 subjects from 6 global collaborators. Subjects who had been exposed to COVID-19, were actively infected with it, or had recovered from it provided the deeply sampled blood TCRbeta repertoires that made up the dataset. A freely available public database, intended as a resource for researchers studying the immune response to SARS-CoV-2, is where the repertoires were released. Paper-wide results and their limitations: The amount of clinical and demographic metadata varied by source and participant and was provided uncurated.

Via the germline V gene (reference sequence), CDR1 is SGHNT and CDR2 YYREEE. Including cysteine and phenylalanine, the CDR3 has 12 amino acids. The only DNA kept is the CDR3, 36 bases in frame from the first base. Ends trimmed: V by 4 bases, J by 3 bases; bases unmatched to a gene: 1. TCRbeta CDR3 regions were amplified from genomic DNA using the immunoSEQ Assay, a bias-controlled multiplex PCR. In the original analysis: Within the assay, amplification of reference gene primers was used to estimate how many nucleated cells each sample contained. To quantify the absolute abundance of each unique TCRbeta CDR3 rearrangement, sequence reads were collapsed and filtered. For each sample, productive Simpson clonality was calculated as the square root of Simpson's diversity index over productive rearrangements. The immuneACCESS repertoire file appears here via TCRdb, limited to in-frame rearrangements. These files lack a portion of the clones; in checked studies, under half of the deficit traces to unresolved V genes, and the cause of the others is not known. From that table come the V and J calls and clone size; the DNA was used to work out D and trimming. The sample table contains 150,000 to 200,000 clones; only one count was recorded for roughly 82% of them. The ten largest clones represent 9.5% to 11% of the sample.

Enrolling through a virtual design, the prospective study's participants ranged in age from roughly 18 to 89 years and lived across about two dozen United States geographic areas. In the prospective study, cohorts were assigned on the basis of participant-reported clinical history obtained from a screening survey and a study questionnaire. ImmuneRACE Cohort 3 recovered participants were defined by two consecutive negative NP/OP PCR tests, healthcare professional clearance, or symptom resolution. In the prospective study, mobile phlebotomists collected whole blood, serum and a nasopharyngeal or oropharyngeal swab from each participant. Participants in the prospective study had the option to provide additional blood draws and questionnaires over an approximately two-month period. Prospective study blood samples were shipped either frozen or at room temperature before DNA extraction.

Recombination joined TRBV5-4 with TRBJ2-7, with 7 middle bases fitting TRBD2. The TCR comes from a man in his forties or fifties who had recovered from COVID-19. The specimen was PBMCs or T cells enriched from blood (not recorded which). In nucleotide form, the sequence is TGTGCCAGCAGCCCGGGAGGCTACGAGCAGTACTTC. It translates to CASSPGGYEQYF.